This T cell receptor (beta chain) comes out of a study of T cell responses to AZD1222 COVID-19 vaccine. Study context: Second-dose recipients at about 4 or about 12 weeks were treated as one pooled group.

Only in-frame clones appear in the TCRdb table, and some are missing; sequencing was by immunoSEQ multiplex PCR. The sample lists 150,000 to 200,000 clones, approximately 90% seen once, with approximately 3% in the top ten. After removal of 5 bases from V and 7 bases from J, the junction contained 3 bases not matched to a gene. Germline V gene sequence: CDR1 LNHDA, CDR2 SQIVND (reference sequence). The CDR3 is 13 amino acids. The chain employs TRBV19 and TRBJ2-1, with TRBD1 identical over 9 bases. The starting material was peripheral blood, obtained on day 0 of AZD1222 vaccination. The TCR originated in an adult in good health. The CDR3 protein is CASSGDRANEQFF. The CDR3 region has the DNA TGTGCCAGTAGTGGGGACAGGGCTAATGAGCAGTTCTTC.